Below, one TCR beta chain is given with its context. The sample originates from a study of T cells after yellow fever vaccination. TCRdb fed the 5' RACE reads into MiXCR, producing one record per CDR3 protein. The data show 620,000 or so distinct CDR3 sequences, with roughly a sixth seen just once and 17% held by the top ten. Losses at the gene ends were 4 bases for V and 2 bases for J; bases not matched to a gene: 7. CDR1 SGDLS and CDR2 YYNGEE come from the germline V gene. The CDR3 loop spans 15 amino acids. This sequence originates from a young man who received the YFV17D yellow fever vaccine. This material consisted of PBMCs, taken less than 6 days after the first yellow fever vaccination. This chain joins TRBV9 and TRBJ2-7; 9 nucleotides align to TRBD1. The CDR3 nucleotides are TGTGCCAGCAGCCGACGGGACAGGGAGACCTACGAGCAGTACTTC. Its translation: CASSRRDRETYEQYF.